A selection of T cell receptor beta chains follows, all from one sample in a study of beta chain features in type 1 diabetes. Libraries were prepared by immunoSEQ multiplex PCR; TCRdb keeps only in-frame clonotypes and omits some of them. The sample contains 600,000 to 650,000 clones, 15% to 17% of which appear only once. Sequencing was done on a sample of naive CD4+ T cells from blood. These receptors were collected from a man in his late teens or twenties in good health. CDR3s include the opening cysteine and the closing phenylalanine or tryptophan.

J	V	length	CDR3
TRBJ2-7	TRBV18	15	CASSPPGQGNYEQYF
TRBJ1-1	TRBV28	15	CASSARGLGNTEAFF
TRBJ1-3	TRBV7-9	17	CASSLANRDPSGNTIYF
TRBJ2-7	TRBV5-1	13	CASSLSGQVEQYF
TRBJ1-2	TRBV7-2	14	CASSLDRGQDGYTF
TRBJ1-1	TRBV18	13	CASSPTGWSEAFF
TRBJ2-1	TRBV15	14	CATSRSPTSGMEFF
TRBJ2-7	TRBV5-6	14	CASTHGTDSYEQYF
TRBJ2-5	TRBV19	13	CASSTQGFGTQYF
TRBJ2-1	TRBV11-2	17	CASSLVGSNSKSAEQFF
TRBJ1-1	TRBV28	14	CASSPPQGANEAFF
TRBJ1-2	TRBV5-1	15	CASSLDAGWNYGYTF
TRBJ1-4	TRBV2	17	CASRGKSRTGHWEKLFF
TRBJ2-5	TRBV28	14	CASSLGTGGKTQYF
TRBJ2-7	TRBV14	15	CASSQEGQGAYEQYF
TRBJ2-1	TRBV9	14	CASSVELGLAEQFF
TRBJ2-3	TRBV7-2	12	CASRSNGDTQYF
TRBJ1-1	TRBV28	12	CASSPGGTEAFF
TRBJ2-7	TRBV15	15	CATSRVTGKGTEQYF
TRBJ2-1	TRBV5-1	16	CASSLDGALTYNEQFF
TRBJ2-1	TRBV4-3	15	CASSLTAHRDNEQFF
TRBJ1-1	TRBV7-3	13	CASSLTRQGEAFF
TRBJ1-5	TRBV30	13	CAWSKGEPQPQHF
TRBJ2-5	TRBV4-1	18	CASSQGASGGPIQETQYF
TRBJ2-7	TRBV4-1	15	CASSQAQTISYEQYF
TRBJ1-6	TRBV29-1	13	CSAMAASNSPLHF
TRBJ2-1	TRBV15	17	CATSRDYAGSSYNEQFF
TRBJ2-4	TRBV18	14	CASSPDRGVDIQYF
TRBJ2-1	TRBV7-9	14	CASTPGGSYNEQFF
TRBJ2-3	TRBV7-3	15	CASSFSSGSTDTQYF
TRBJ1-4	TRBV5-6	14	CASSSAPGQGKLFF
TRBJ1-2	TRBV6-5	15	CASRRTGRSNYGYTF
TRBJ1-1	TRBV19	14	CASSMGGTNTEAFF
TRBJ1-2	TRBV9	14	CASGRTGPHYGYTF
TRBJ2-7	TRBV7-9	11	CASSLMREQYF
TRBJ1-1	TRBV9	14	CASSVGQMNTEAFF
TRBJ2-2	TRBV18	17	CASSPTIWDSSTGELFF
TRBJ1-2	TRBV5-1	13	CASSLETPNGYTF
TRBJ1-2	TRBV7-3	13	CATKPSGNYGYTF
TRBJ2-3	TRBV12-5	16	CASGLVLGPDTDTQYF
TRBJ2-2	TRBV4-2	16	CASSQDTGRRTGELFF
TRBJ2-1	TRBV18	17	CASSPLPGTGGSGEQFF
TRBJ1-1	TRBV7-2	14	CASSPGRVNTEAFF
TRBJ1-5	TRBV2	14	CASSLKVGNQPQHF
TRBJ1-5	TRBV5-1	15	CASSLDPGGRQPQHF
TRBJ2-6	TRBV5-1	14	CASSPRAGANVLTF
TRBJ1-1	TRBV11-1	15	CASSLRVRWDTEAFF
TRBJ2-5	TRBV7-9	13	CASSPHGAETQYF
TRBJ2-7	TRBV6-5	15	CAITPSGQGRYEQYF
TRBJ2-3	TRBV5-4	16	CASSLGLAATTDTQYF